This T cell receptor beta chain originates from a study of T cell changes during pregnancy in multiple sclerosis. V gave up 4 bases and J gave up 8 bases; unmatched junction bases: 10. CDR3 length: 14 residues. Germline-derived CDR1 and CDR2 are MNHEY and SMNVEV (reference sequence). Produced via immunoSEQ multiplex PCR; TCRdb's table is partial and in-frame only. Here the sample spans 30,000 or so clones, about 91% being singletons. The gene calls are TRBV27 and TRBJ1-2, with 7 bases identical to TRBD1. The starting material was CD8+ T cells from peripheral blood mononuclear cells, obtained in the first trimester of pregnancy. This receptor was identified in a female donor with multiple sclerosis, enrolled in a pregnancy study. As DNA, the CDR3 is TGTGCCAGCAGTTCAGGATACAGGGGAGACGGCTACACCTTC. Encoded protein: CASSSGYRGDGYTF.